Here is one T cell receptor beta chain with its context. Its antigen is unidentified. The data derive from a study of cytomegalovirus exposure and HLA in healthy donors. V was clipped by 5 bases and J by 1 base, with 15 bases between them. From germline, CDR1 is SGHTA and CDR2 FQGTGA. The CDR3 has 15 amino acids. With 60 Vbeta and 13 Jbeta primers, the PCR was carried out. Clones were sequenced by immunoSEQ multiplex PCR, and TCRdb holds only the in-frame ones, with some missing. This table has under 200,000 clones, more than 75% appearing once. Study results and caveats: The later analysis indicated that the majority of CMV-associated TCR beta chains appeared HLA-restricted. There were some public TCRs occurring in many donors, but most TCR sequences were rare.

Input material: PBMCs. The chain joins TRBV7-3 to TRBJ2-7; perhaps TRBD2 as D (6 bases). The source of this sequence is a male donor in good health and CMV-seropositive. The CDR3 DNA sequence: TGTGCCAGCAGCCTCTCCTCGACTAGTTCCTACGAGCAGTACTTC. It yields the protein CASSLSSTSSYEQYF.